These 13 T cell receptor beta chains share one sample of origin, sequenced in a study of glioma-infiltrating T cells. The iRepertoire nested amplicon-rescue multiplex PCR amplified TCR alpha and beta CDR3s from RNA. TCRdb recomputed calls from the multiplex PCR reads with MiXCR, one row per CDR3 protein. Among more than 350,000 distinct CDR3 sequences, approximately 42% were seen once, and the ten largest hold around 12%. Sequenced sample: glioma tissue, nonneoplastic brain tissue, or PBMCs (not recorded which). The receptors originated from a human donor with low-grade glioma or glioblastoma, undergoing nonglioma brain surgery, or in good health (not recorded which).

V and J are TRBV7-2 and TRBJ2-5, with a weak D call TRBD1 (6 bases). Between the trimmed V and J ends, which lost 1 base and 5 bases, there was a span of 14 bases. This CDR3 is built from 15 residues. The germline gives CDR1 SGHTA, CDR2 FQGNSA. The CDR3 DNA follows: TGTGCCAGCAGCTTAGGGTCAGGGGCGAGGGAGACCCAGTACTTC. This codes for CASSLGSGARETQYF.

The chain links TRBV7-2 to TRBJ2-1; weak D call: TRBD2 (5 bases). V dropped 1 base and J dropped 5 bases, with 12 bases sitting between them. The CDR3 runs 15 residues. Germline lookup yields CDR1 SGHTA and CDR2 FQGNSA. The CDR3 here is CASSLGGNGNNEQFF. CDR3 DNA: TGTGCCAGCAGCTTAGGGGGTAACGGGAACAATGAGCAGTTCTTC. The full variable domain, rest sourced from reference TRBV7-2 and TRBJ2-1, is GAGVSQSPSNKVTEKGKDVELRCDPISGHTALYWYRQSLGQGLEFLIYFQGNSAPDKSGLPSDRFSAERTGGSVSTLTIQRTQQEDSAVYLCASSLGGNGNNEQFFGPGTRLTVL.

This clonotype has just a few counts. The V gene is TRBV7-2, the J gene TRBJ1-2; no clear D gene. The germline V gene encodes CDR1 SGHTA and CDR2 FQGNSA. This CDR3 is built from 14 residues. V was cut by 7 bases and J by 0 bases, with 12 bases left in between. This chain's CDR3 is CASKWQEANYGYTF. As DNA, the CDR3 is TGTGCCAGCAAATGGCAGGAGGCTAACTATGGCTACACCTTC.

This clonotype appeared a few times. The chain couples TRBV2 to TRBJ2-7; no reliable D call. The CDR3 has 13 amino acids. Germline CDR1 SNHLY, CDR2 FYNNEI. The V end was cut by 4 bases, the J end by 4 bases, with 11 bases between. CDR3: CASSAYIDYEQYF. CDR3 bases: TGTGCCAGCAGTGCTTACATTGATTACGAGCAGTACTTC.

The chain combines TRBV4-2 with TRBJ2-3, with TRBD1 identical over 7 bases. V lost 0 bases to trimming and J lost 4 bases; unmatched junction nucleotides: 7. Germline CDR1 reads LGHNA; CDR2 reads YNFKEQ. This CDR3 comprises 16 residues. The CDR3 sequence is CASSQDLGQGADTQYF. The CDR3 DNA reads TGTGCCAGCAGCCAAGATCTCGGGCAGGGGGCAGATACGCAGTATTTT.

The rearrangement joins TRBV10-3 to TRBJ1-1; the match to TRBD1 covers 9 bases. The J segment lost 4 bases and the V segment lost 10 bases, leaving 4 bases of the junction unmatched. Germline CDR1 and CDR2: ENHRY and SYGVKD. The CDR3 has 12 amino acids. CDR3 sequence reads: CATGQGGTEAFF. The CDR3 bases are TGTGCCACGGGACAGGGTGGCACTGAAGCTTTCTTT.

In this sample, this clonotype turned up many times. The CDR3 protein is CASSSTDRPFTDTQYF. In DNA form, the CDR3 reads TGTGCCAGCAGTTCCACGGACAGGCCTTTCACAGATACGCAGTATTTT. The chain joins TRBV28 to TRBJ2-3, with 7 bases matching TRBD1. This CDR3 contains 16 residues. With V trimmed by 4 bases and J by 2 bases, 9 bases remained unmatched. Per germline, CDR1 MDHEN and CDR2 SYDVKM.

The table lists this clonotype with a few counts. The chain links TRBV28 to TRBJ2-7; 7 positions match TRBD1. The CDR3 extends over 15 amino acids. Germline V gene data show CDR1 as MDHEN and CDR2 as SYDVKM. Germline trimming cut 3 bases from V and 3 bases from J; bases unmatched to any gene: 8. The CDR3 protein is CASSLGPDRSYEQYF. As DNA, the CDR3 is TGTGCCAGCAGTTTGGGACCGGACAGGAGCTACGAGCAGTACTTC.

This clonotype showed up just a few times. The chain couples TRBV25-1 to TRBJ2-1, with TRBD2 matching over 10 bases. CDR1 is MGHDK and CDR2 is SYGVNS in the germline V gene. This CDR3 is built from 16 residues. With 1 base clipped from V and 9 bases from J, the junction kept 9 bases outside the gene matches. CDR3 sequence reads: CASSEWGAGGQAEQFF. The CDR3 DNA reads TGTGCCAGCAGTGAATGGGGAGCGGGGGGGCAGGCTGAGCAGTTCTTC.

Details on this clonotype: An end of the junction does not agree with germline; a read error may underlie this. The gene calls are TRBV4-1 and TRBJ1-1; D possibly corresponds to TRBD1 (5 bases). The CDR3 length is 14 residues. The germline CDR1 and CDR2 sequences are MGHRA and YSYEKL. CDR3 protein: CASSLGRLNTEASF. The CDR3 DNA is TGCGCCAGCAGCCTGGGACGTCTGAACACTGAAGCTTCCTTT.

The rearrangement joins TRBV12-3 or TRBV12-4 to TRBJ2-1, with TRBD1 as a possible D gene (6 bases). This CDR3 has 13 residues. V shed 6 bases and J shed 10 bases, with 16 bases lying between them. DNA for the CDR3: TGTGCCAGCAGCCCCCAGACCGGGACAGAGCAGTTCTTC. This gives the protein CASSPQTGTEQFF.

This clonotype has more than one count but fewer than ten. The V and J genes are TRBV19 and TRBJ1-5; TRBD1 is a possible D gene (6 bases). With 1 base removed from V and 5 bases from J, the gap between germline ends came to 12 bases. Germline-derived CDR1 and CDR2 are LNHDA and SQIVND (reference sequence). The CDR3 is made up of 15 amino acids. The CDR3 spells CASSIGGGGDQPQHF. CDR3 sequence (DNA): TGTGCCAGTAGTATAGGTGGAGGGGGTGATCAGCCCCAGCATTTT.

For this clonotype: A much larger clone sits a single nucleotide away, making a read error possible. The genes are TRBV6-1 and TRBJ2-5; tentatively, D is TRBD2 (5 bases). CDR1 is MNHNS, CDR2 SASEGT, per germline. The CDR3 is 14 amino acids. CDR3 nucleotide sequence: TGTGCCAGCAGGGAAACGATCAGAAGGGAGACCAAGTACTTC. Translation gives CASRETIRRETKYF.